The 21 T cell receptor beta chains below were found in one sample sequenced in a study of T cells in Graves' hyperthyroidism and ophthalmopathy. What was amplified from RNA transcripts were TCR beta CDR3 regions. HTBI primers were the set used in a first-round RT-PCR of the TCR CDR3. TCRdb ran MiXCR on the multiplex PCR reads and lists one entry per CDR3 protein. The sample has 370,000 or so distinct CDR3 sequences, roughly 25% seen once. Material: blood. The receptor set was obtained from a man aged 50 to 59 with Graves' hyperthyroidism.

This clonotype was counted ten times or more. The V and J genes are TRBV7-3 and TRBJ1-1; tentatively, D is TRBD1 (6 bases). The CDR3 has 14 amino acids. Germline assignment: CDR1 SGHTA and CDR2 FQGTGA. Deletions cut 6 bases from V and 4 bases from J, with 15 bases between. The chain's CDR3 is CASSPQGLGTEAFF. The DNA for the CDR3 is TGTGCCAGCAGTCCACAGGGCTTGGGCACTGAAGCTTTCTTT.

The gene calls are TRBV27 and TRBJ2-5, with 8 bases matching TRBD1. Germline-derived CDR1 and CDR2 are MNHEY and SMNVEV (reference sequence). CDR3 length equals 14 residues. Unmatched junction bases numbered 8, after V lost 6 bases and J lost 5 bases. The DNA of the CDR3 is TGTGCCAGCAGCTTACAGGGGGACAGGGAGACCCAGTACTTC. Residues: CASSLQGDRETQYF.

This clonotype was counted only a few times. The chain employs TRBV6-1 and TRBJ2-1; TRBD2 agrees at 8 bases. This CDR3 spans 15 amino acids. Trimming cost V 6 bases and J 3 bases; bases outside gene matches: 7. Germline assignment: CDR1 MNHNS and CDR2 SASEGT. The CDR3 sequence: CASSFSGTDYNEQFF. Written as DNA, the CDR3 is TGTGCCAGCAGCTTTAGCGGGACGGACTACAATGAGCAGTTCTTC.

This clonotype has ten or more counts. V usage is TRBV29-1 and J usage is TRBJ2-7; weak D call: TRBD2 (5 bases). The V end was cut by 6 bases, the J end by 3 bases, with 12 bases between. The CDR3 loop spans 12 amino acids. The V gene's germline CDR1 is SQVTM and CDR2 ANQGSEA. The CDR3 bases are TGCAGCGTCGCCGCCGAGGGCTACGAGCAGTACTTC. Translation: CSVAAEGYEQYF.

This clonotype was seen many times. The chain combines TRBV7-6 with TRBJ2-3, with TRBD2 matching 12 bases. The germline V gene has CDR1 SGHVS and CDR2 FNYEAQ. V shed 3 bases and J 5 bases; nucleotides not matched to a gene: 3. The CDR3 runs 15 residues. Here the CDR3 reads CASSFLAGGVDTQYF. As DNA, the CDR3 is TGTGCCAGCAGCTTCCTAGCGGGAGGGGTAGATACGCAGTATTTT.

The table lists this clonotype with a few counts. V gene TRBV11-2 combines with J gene TRBJ2-3; 11 nucleotides line up with TRBD2. Germline CDR1 SGHAT, CDR2 FQNNGV. The CDR3 length is 18 residues. The V gene end was trimmed by 6 bases and the J gene end by 0 bases; junction bases not matched to a gene: 11. The CDR3: CASSLKTSGILSTDTQYF. DNA of the CDR3: TGTGCCAGCAGTTTAAAGACTAGCGGGATTCTTAGCACAGATACGCAGTATTTT.

This chain joins TRBV12-3 or TRBV12-4 and TRBJ2-5; D may be TRBD2 (5 bases). This CDR3 is built from 16 residues. Trimming stripped 0 bases from V and 1 base from J, with 12 bases between. The CDR3: CASSLAASGSQETQYF. The CDR3 region has the DNA TGTGCCAGCAGTTTAGCTGCCAGCGGATCCCAAGAGACCCAGTACTTC.

As to this clonotype: This may be a read error, as it is one base from a much larger clone. V and J are TRBV18 and TRBJ1-1; D not certain. Germline CDR1 is KGHSH and CDR2 is LQKENI. The CDR3 sequence is 12 residues long. CDR3 in DNA: TGTGCCAGCTCACCCCAGGCAGATGAAACTTTCTTT. It encodes CASSPQADETFF.

This clonotype showed up just a few times. J is TRBJ1-1 and V is TRBV19; 7 bases are shared with TRBD1. V lost 3 bases and J lost 11; bases outside the gene matches: 6. Looked up from germline, CDR1 is LNHDA and CDR2 is SQIVND (reference sequence). The CDR3 covers 12 residues. In DNA form, the CDR3 reads TGTGCCAGTAGTATGAGGGGGCTGGAGGCTTTCTTT. This codes for CASSMRGLEAFF.

This clonotype turned up a few times. The chain employs TRBV20-1 and TRBJ2-3; D not certain. Germline V gene lookup returns CDR1 DFQATT and CDR2 SNEGSKA (reference sequence). This CDR3 is built from 15 residues. Trimming shortened V by 6 bases and J by 2 bases, and 18 bases separated the two germline ends. CDR3 DNA: TGCAGTGCCGAATCCGACCTTGACCCCACAGATACGCAGTATTTT. It encodes CSAESDLDPTDTQYF.

This clonotype was observed a handful of times. The chain recombines TRBV5-1 with TRBJ2-1; 9 bases match TRBD2. Trimming cost V 0 bases and J 1 base; bases outside gene matches: 5. The V gene's germline CDR1 is SGHRS and CDR2 YFSETQ. This CDR3 has 17 amino acids. The CDR3 DNA is TGCGCCAGCAGCTTGGATGGGACTAGCACTTCCTACAATGAGCAGTTCTTC. It yields the protein CASSLDGTSTSYNEQFF. The variable domain in full, with the rest retrieved from reference TRBV5-1 and TRBJ2-1, is KAGVTQTPRYLIKTRGQQVTLSCSPISGHRSVSWYQQTPGQGLQFLFEYFSETQRNKGNFPGRFSGRQFSNSRSEMNVSTLELGDSALYLCASSLDGTSTSYNEQFFGPGTRLTVL.

The gene calls are TRBV19 and TRBJ2-1; possible D gene TRBD1, 6 bases. V was clipped by 3 bases and J by 0 bases, with 12 bases between them. This CDR3 contains 16 residues. Germline CDR1 is LNHDA and CDR2 is SQIVND (reference sequence). Written as DNA, the CDR3 is TGTGCCAGTAGTATGGGACACCCCAGCTCCTACAATGAGCAGTTCTTC. The encoded protein is CASSMGHPSSYNEQFF.

This clonotype was observed a few times. The chain uses TRBV6-1 and TRBJ2-4; 9 bases align to TRBD1. This CDR3 has 14 residues. J lost 9 bases, V lost 8 bases, and 11 bases had no gene match. Germline CDR1 MNHNS, CDR2 SASEGT. The CDR3 DNA follows: TGTGCCAGCCTCCGGGACAGGGTTGTAAGCATTCAGTACTTC. The encoded protein is CASLRDRVVSIQYF.

This clonotype came up many times. The V gene is TRBV28, the J gene TRBJ2-7; 9 bases align to TRBD2. Germline CDR1 is MDHEN and CDR2 is SYDVKM. This CDR3 region has 14 residues. After removal of 4 bases from V and 2 bases from J, the junction contained 3 bases not matched to a gene. The CDR3 region has the DNA TGTGCCAGCAGTTGGGCTAGCGGGACCTACGAGCAGTACTTC. This gives the protein CASSWASGTYEQYF.

The genes are TRBV5-1 and TRBJ2-7, with 9 positions matching TRBD1. CDR3 length equals 15 residues. CDR1 and CDR2 from the germline V gene are SGHRS and YFSETQ. V shed 3 bases and J 2 bases; nucleotides not matched to a gene: 6. CDR3 sequence (DNA): TGCGCCAGCAGCTCTTCCGGGACAGGGACCTACGAGCAGTACTTC. Residues: CASSSSGTGTYEQYF.

The chain has TRBV11-2 and TRBJ2-5; the D gene is possibly TRBD2 (5 bases). The CDR3 contains 15 residues. Germline CDR1 and CDR2: SGHAT and FQNNGV. Between the trimmed V and J ends, which lost 2 bases and 2 bases, there was a span of 12 bases. CDR3 nucleotides: TGTGCCAGCAGCTTACGAGGGAGAAGTCAAGAGACCCAGTACTTC. This sequence encodes CASSLRGRSQETQYF.

The V gene is TRBV20-1, the J gene TRBJ2-1, with D possibly being TRBD2 (6 bases). The CDR3 is made up of 16 amino acids. Trimming shortened V by 3 bases and J by 2 bases, and 17 bases separated the two germline ends. CDR1 is DFQATT, CDR2 SNEGSKA, per germline (reference sequence). The CDR3 DNA follows: TGCAGTGCTAGGGACCGGGACTTTCGCCCCTACAATGAGCAGTTCTTC. Protein: CSARDRDFRPYNEQFF.

The genes are TRBV9 and TRBJ1-1; D unclear. The CDR3 totals 14 residues. The germline CDR1 and CDR2 sequences are SGDLS and YYNGEE. V dropped 2 bases and J dropped 4 bases, with 12 bases sitting between them. The CDR3 reads CASSVEGSGTEAFF. The CDR3, as DNA: TGTGCCAGCAGCGTCGAGGGCTCGGGCACTGAAGCTTTCTTT.

The chain has TRBV7-6 and TRBJ1-3; tentatively, D is TRBD1 (6 bases). V was clipped by 5 bases and J by 0 bases, with 14 bases between them. The CDR3 sequence is 16 residues long. Per the germline V gene, CDR1 is SGHVS and CDR2 is FNYEAQ. The CDR3 DNA is TGTGCCAGCAGCACAAACAGGGTCAACTCTGGAAACACCATATATTTT. Its protein is CASSTNRVNSGNTIYF.

CDR3 sequence (DNA): TGCGCCAGCGCTGAACAGGGGAGCTCCTACAATGAGCAGTTCTTC. Its protein product is CASAEQGSSYNEQFF. The genes are TRBV5-1 and TRBJ2-1; TRBD1 agrees at 7 bases. This CDR3 is built from 15 residues. CDR1 SGHRS and CDR2 YFSETQ come from the germline V gene. V trimming: 7 bases; J trimming: 0 bases; junction bases outside the gene matches: 7.

This clonotype was seen only a few times. The gene calls are TRBV7-2 and TRBJ2-2, with unresolved D. V was cut by 3 bases and J by 4 bases, with 9 bases left in between. Germline V gives CDR1 SGHTA, CDR2 FQGNSA. The CDR3 loop spans 14 amino acids. CDR3 in DNA: TGTGCCAGCAGCTTGTCAACAAGCACCGGGGAGCTGTTTTTT. It codes for CASSLSTSTGELFF. Full variable domain (remainder filled in from reference TRBV7-2 and TRBJ2-2): GAGVSQSPSNKVTEKGKDVELRCDPISGHTALYWYRQSLGQGLEFLIYFQGNSAPDKSGLPSDRFSAERTGGSVSTLTIQRTQQEDSAVYLCASSLSTSTGELFFGEGSRLTVL.